Described below is a single T cell receptor (beta chain) sequence and its context. Antigen unknown. This CDR3 region has 16 residues. V shed 0 bases, J shed 8 bases, and the junction held 7 bases outside the gene matches. The germline V gene has CDR1 MNHEY and CDR2 SVGAGI. The entry originates in a study of shared clonotypes between healthy human individuals. Study-level points and caveats: Naive subsets typically showed greater estimated richness than memory subsets.

CD45RO-negative, CCR7-selected cells formed the naive CD8 fraction, which excluded terminally differentiated effector memory CD45RA+ cells. Produced via immunoSEQ multiplex PCR; TCRdb's table is partial and in-frame only. The sample includes about 2.1 million clones, about 94% of them seen just once. The receptor was isolated from a man younger than 35 in good health. Some clones in this sample may be carry-over from other donors' samples. The J gene is TRBJ2-1, the V gene TRBV6-5, with 10 bases matching TRBD2. Sequences were obtained from naive CD8+ T cells from PBMCs. The CDR3 DNA reads as TGTGCCAGCAGTTACTCGATTAGCGGGAGGTCGGATGAGCAGTTCTTC. It specifies CASSYSISGRSDEQFF.